The 29 T cell receptor beta chains listed next were all sequenced from one sample in a study of shared clonotypes between healthy human individuals. Sequencing was performed with immunoSEQ multiplex PCR; in TCRdb, only in-frame clones are kept and a portion is missing. The profile shows approximately 1.1 million clones, approximately 78% of them singletons. The material sequenced was memory CD4+ T cells from PBMCs. Subset of the sample: CD45RA-negative fraction. Receptors originate from a young man in good health. Some clones in this sample may be carry-over from other donors' samples.

On this clone itself: The junction does not match germline at one end; this may be a read error. The V and J genes are TRBV6-1 and TRBJ2-3; 7 bases agree with TRBD1. CDR1 is MNHNS and CDR2 is SASEGT in the germline V gene. The CDR3 has 15 residues. The CDR3 DNA reads TGTGCCAGCAGTGAAGCGTGGGTCACAGGGGATCGTTTGGATTTT. It is translated as CASSEAWVTGDRLDF.

The genes are TRBV6-1 and TRBJ1-1; possible D gene TRBD1, 6 bases. Trimming shortened V by 7 bases and J by 0 bases, and 9 bases separated the two germline ends. Germline V CDR1 and CDR2: MNHNS, SASEGT. This CDR3 region has 13 residues. The CDR3 spells CASTWTVNTEAFF. The CDR3 DNA is TGTGCCAGCACCTGGACAGTGAACACTGAAGCTTTCTTT.

The CDR3: CASSLQEGVGYGYTF. The CDR3 DNA is TGTGCCAGCAGTTTACAGGAGGGCGTAGGCTATGGCTACACCTTC. V usage is TRBV27 and J usage is TRBJ1-2; D is unclear. Germline values: CDR1 MNHEY, CDR2 SMNVEV (reference sequence). V gave up 2 bases and J gave up 4 bases, with 14 bases separating them. This CDR3 is 15 amino acids long.

The J gene is TRBJ2-5, the V gene TRBV7-8; a possible D gene is TRBD1 (6 bases). V was shortened by 6 bases and J by 4 bases, with 18 bases between the two germline ends. The CDR3 is 15 amino acids. Germline CDR1 SGHVS, CDR2 FQNEAQ. Here the CDR3 DNA reads TGTGCCAGCAGGGGGGACACCTCCCCCCGAGAGACCCAGTACTTC. Its protein is CASRGDTSPRETQYF.

The J gene is TRBJ2-7, the V gene TRBV7-2, with TRBD2 as a possible D gene (6 bases). This CDR3 is built from 14 residues. The V and J ends lost 4 bases and 5 bases respectively, with 15 bases between them. Germline CDR1 reads SGHTA; CDR2 reads FQGNSA. The CDR3 spells CASSSLRGSDEQYF. CDR3 nucleotides: TGTGCCAGCAGCTCCCTCCGGGGGTCGGACGAGCAGTACTTC.

The CDR3 spells CASSLSSGVTDTQYF. The CDR3 DNA sequence: TGCGCCAGCAGCTTGTCTAGCGGGGTTACAGATACGCAGTATTTT. The chain combines TRBV5-1 with TRBJ2-3; TRBD2 agrees at 9 bases. The V gene's germline CDR1 is SGHRS and CDR2 YFSETQ. V lost 1 base to trimming and J lost 3 bases; unmatched junction nucleotides: 3. CDR3 length: 15 residues.

The V call is TRBV21-1, the J call TRBJ2-1. TRBV21-1 is flagged as a pseudogene. CDR3 length: 13 amino acids. Here the CDR3 reads CASSSDPWGEQFF. CDR3 DNA: TGTGCCAGCAGCTCCGACCCTTGGGGTGAGCAGTTCTTC.

This chain joins TRBV9 and TRBJ1-2; 8 nucleotides line up with TRBD1. Germline CDR1 and CDR2: SGDLS and YYNGEE. With 2 bases clipped from V and 4 bases from J, the junction kept 7 bases outside the gene matches. CDR3 length: 15 amino acids. The CDR3 DNA reads TGTGCCAGCAGCGTTCAGACAGGGGCCAGCTATGGCTACACCTTC. Its translation: CASSVQTGASYGYTF. Full variable domain (outside the CDR3, taken from reference TRBV9 and TRBJ1-2): DSGVTQTPKHLITATGQRVTLRCSPRSGDLSVYWYQQSLDQGLQFLIQYYNGEERAKGNILERFSAQQFPDLHSELNLSSLELGDSALYFCASSVQTGASYGYTFGSGTRLTVV.

The V call is TRBV11-2, the J call TRBJ2-1; D possibly matches TRBD1 or TRBD2 (5 bases each). V was shortened by 1 base and J by 1 base, with 11 bases between the two germline ends. Germline CDR1 is SGHAT and CDR2 is FQNNGV. This CDR3 has 16 residues. CDR3 nucleotides: TGTGCCAGCAGCTTAGCAGGGCGGGCGTCCTACAATGAGCAGTTCTTC. Translated: CASSLAGRASYNEQFF.

The V gene is TRBV20-1, the J gene TRBJ2-1; the D is unclear. V shed 6 bases and J shed 3 bases, with 6 bases lying between them. CDR3 length: 11 amino acids. CDR1 and CDR2 from the germline V gene are DFQATT and SNEGSKA (reference sequence). Here the CDR3 DNA reads TGCAGTGCCAGCATCTACAATGAGCAGTTCTTC. Protein: CSASIYNEQFF.

The J gene is TRBJ1-4, the V gene TRBV2; D is ambiguous. This CDR3 spans 16 amino acids. Germline V lookup: CDR1 SNHLY, CDR2 FYNNEI. V was cut by 5 bases and J by 0 bases, with 13 bases left in between. The CDR3 loop is CASSSYLMATNEKLFF. The CDR3 DNA is TGTGCCAGCAGTTCGTATCTTATGGCAACTAATGAAAAACTGTTTTTT.

The chain couples TRBV10-2 to TRBJ2-7, with 8 nucleotides matching TRBD2. The CDR3 loop spans 17 amino acids. Trimming took 0 bases from V and 0 from J; bases not matched to a gene: 7. Per germline, CDR1 WSHSY and CDR2 SAAADI. The CDR3 DNA is TGCGCCAGCAGTGAGTCTCTGGGACTAGGATTCTCCTACGAGCAGTACTTC. It codes for CASSESLGLGFSYEQYF.

The V call is TRBV7-3, the J call TRBJ2-1; tentative D call: TRBD2 (5 bases). The CDR3 totals 16 residues. Trimming removed 5 bases at V and 6 bases at J, with 20 bases between. Germline V lookup: CDR1 SGHTA, CDR2 FQGTGA. For the CDR3, the DNA is TGTGCCAGCAGCCCCGGACTGCCTGGCCTGGGCAATGAGCAGTTCTTC. It encodes CASSPGLPGLGNEQFF.

The chain is built from TRBV10-3 and TRBJ2-1; either TRBD1 or TRBD2 may supply D (5 bases each). The CDR3 has 16 residues. V was clipped by 2 bases and J by 3 bases, with 14 bases between them. Germline V lookup: CDR1 ENHRY, CDR2 SYGVKD. For the CDR3, the DNA is TGTGCCATCAGTGAGACACTTACAGGAGGCTACAATGAGCAGTTCTTC. It is translated as CAISETLTGGYNEQFF.

V usage is TRBV5-1 and J usage is TRBJ1-1; TRBD1 is a possible D gene (5 bases). With 4 bases removed from V and 6 bases from J, the gap between germline ends came to 22 bases. CDR1 is SGHRS and CDR2 is YFSETQ in the germline V gene. CDR3 size: 16 residues. DNA of the CDR3: TGCGCCAGCAGCCCCCAAGGGGCTCGCCCGGGCGCTGAAGCTTTCTTT. It translates to CASSPQGARPGAEAFF. The full variable domain, with the rest looked up from reference TRBV5-1 and TRBJ1-1, is KAGVTQTPRYLIKTRGQQVTLSCSPISGHRSVSWYQQTPGQGLQFLFEYFSETQRNKGNFPGRFSGRQFSNSRSEMNVSTLELGDSALYLCASSPQGARPGAEAFFGQGTRLTVV.

This chain joins TRBV28 and TRBJ1-1; D is unresolved. Germline V gene data show CDR1 as MDHEN and CDR2 as SYDVKM. The V and J ends lost 3 bases and 2 bases respectively, with 10 bases between them. CDR3 size: 14 residues. The CDR3 sequence is CASSLRVRNTEAFF. The CDR3 region has the DNA TGTGCCAGCAGTTTGCGGGTTCGAAACACTGAAGCTTTCTTT.

This chain uses TRBV5-8 with TRBJ2-3; the match to TRBD2 covers 8 bases. The CDR3 has 16 amino acids. Trimming cost V 4 bases and J 0 bases; bases outside gene matches: 7. Germline V gene lookup returns CDR1 SGHTS and CDR2 YDEGEE. This CDR3 reads CASSPSGGASTDTQYF. The CDR3, as DNA: TGTGCCAGCAGCCCTTCCGGGGGGGCTAGCACAGATACGCAGTATTTT.

V usage is TRBV28 and J usage is TRBJ1-1; D gene unclear. The CDR3 is made up of 16 amino acids. Trimming took 5 bases from V and 7 from J, leaving 23 bases between them. Germline V CDR1 and CDR2: MDHEN, SYDVKM. In DNA form, the CDR3 reads TGTGCCAGCAGTCCGACGGGATCCCGACTAGAACTTGAAGCTTTCTTT. Its translation is CASSPTGSRLELEAFF.

This clone was counted a few times. This clone may be a read error of a much larger clone one base away. Other DNA sequences of this sample code for an identical CDR3. The chain employs TRBV7-3 and TRBJ2-5; D uncertain. Germline-derived CDR1 and CDR2 are SGHTA and FQGTGA. The CDR3 has 13 amino acids. V lost 1 base and J 2 bases, leaving 5 bases between the germline ends. This CDR3 is CASSLNRQETQYF. The DNA of the CDR3 is TGTGCCAGCAGCTTAAACAGACAAGAGACCCAGTACTTC.

The V call is TRBV21-1, the J call TRBJ1-1; TRBD1, the table's D call, lacks a check against the DNA. TRBV21-1 is marked as a pseudogene. This CDR3 comprises 19 residues. CDR3 region: CASSKALGDRGLMNTEAFF. The CDR3 nucleotides read TGTGCCAGCAGCAAAGCGCTAGGGGACAGGGGACTTATGAACACTGAAGCTTTCTTT.

V and J are TRBV2 and TRBJ2-1, with 7 bases matching TRBD2. The germline V gene has CDR1 SNHLY and CDR2 FYNNEI. The CDR3 runs to 14 residues. V dropped 6 bases and J dropped 0; count of bases not matched to a gene: 2. CDR3: CASRERDSYNEQFF. CDR3 coding DNA: TGTGCCAGCAGGGAGCGGGACTCCTACAATGAGCAGTTCTTC.

This rearrangement joins TRBV5-1 to TRBJ2-7; the match to TRBD2 covers 11 bases. The V and J ends lost 2 bases and 2 bases, in that order; junction bases with no gene match: 6. The CDR3 runs to 16 residues. Per the germline V gene, CDR1 is SGHRS and CDR2 is YFSETQ. In DNA form, the CDR3 reads TGCGCCAGCAGCTTTTCCACTAGCGGGGGTCCCTACGAGCAGTACTTC. It encodes CASSFSTSGGPYEQYF.

This clone appeared a few times. V gene TRBV25-1 combines with J gene TRBJ1-1, with D maybe TRBD1 (5 bases). V dropped 7 bases and J dropped 4 bases, with 13 bases sitting between them. Germline-derived CDR1 and CDR2 are MGHDK and SYGVNS. This CDR3 contains 13 residues. CDR3 amino acids: CASTTPGITEAFF. The CDR3 nucleotides read TGTGCCAGCACGACTCCAGGGATCACTGAAGCTTTCTTT.

CDR3 in DNA: TGTGCCAGCAGCCAAGGGGACAGCAATCAGCCCCAGCATTTT. Translation gives CASSQGDSNQPQHF. The genes are TRBV4-2 and TRBJ1-5; D perhaps matches TRBD1 (5 bases). This CDR3 has 14 amino acids. V gave up 1 base and J gave up 1 base, with 5 bases separating them. CDR1 and CDR2 from the germline V gene are LGHNA and YNFKEQ.

The chain uses TRBV6-4 and TRBJ2-1; 8 bases match TRBD2. V was pared by 6 bases and J by 1 base, with 17 bases of the junction left unmatched. The CDR3 length is 19 residues. The germline V gene encodes CDR1 MRHNA and CDR2 SNTAGT. In nucleotides, the CDR3 is TGTGCCAGCAGCAGGGCGAACACTTTAGCGGGGCAGTCCTACAATGAGCAGTTCTTC. This encodes CASSRANTLAGQSYNEQFF.

This chain connects TRBV28 to TRBJ2-2; 11 bases line up with TRBD2. The germline V gene encodes CDR1 MDHEN and CDR2 SYDVKM. V trimming: 7 bases; J trimming: 3 bases; junction bases outside the gene matches: 4. The CDR3 sequence is 15 residues long. CDR3 DNA sequence: TGTGCCAGCACCAAGACTAGCGGGGACACCGGGGAGCTGTTTTTT. This translates into CASTKTSGDTGELFF.

Details on this clone: The same CDR3 arises from other DNA sequences in this sample as well. The CDR3 is CASSFNNYGYTF. CDR3 nucleotide sequence: TGTGCCAGCAGTTTCAATAACTATGGCTACACCTTC. This chain connects TRBV28 to TRBJ1-2; D is ambiguous. Germline V gene lookup returns CDR1 MDHEN and CDR2 SYDVKM. Trimming took 3 bases from V and 1 from J, leaving 3 bases between them. The CDR3 runs 12 residues.

Note on this clone: This same CDR3 is encoded by further DNA sequences in the sample. The V and J genes are TRBV28 and TRBJ2-7; D not resolved. The CDR3 contains 12 residues. V dropped 6 bases and J dropped 0 bases, with 6 bases sitting between them. CDR1 and CDR2 (germline): MDHEN, SYDVKM. This CDR3 is CASSGRSYEQYF. In DNA form, the CDR3 reads TGTGCCAGCAGCGGCCGCTCCTACGAGCAGTACTTC.

V is TRBV5-1 and J is TRBJ2-2; D assignment may be TRBD1 or TRBD2 (6 bases each). V lost 2 bases and J lost 6, with 17 bases in between. Germline CDR1 SGHRS, CDR2 YFSETQ. This CDR3 has 16 amino acids. CDR3 sequence (DNA): TGCGCCAGCAGCTTATGGGGGGCTGTTATTGCCGGGGAGCTGTTTTTT. Translating it yields CASSLWGAVIAGELFF.